One and the same sample provided the 15 T cell receptor beta chains below, sequenced in a study of CD8 T cells in ankylosing spondylitis. TCRdb re-called the 5' RACE reads with MiXCR, one entry per CDR3 protein. The repertoire holds about 800,000 distinct CDR3 sequences, with about 11% as singletons. Overall study results and limits: Seemingly characteristic of ankylosing spondylitis blood was a TCR beta motif consisting of under 10 highly homologous variants.

Antigen specificity for these receptors is unknown. Source material: blood, either unsorted or a sorted T cell fraction (not recorded which). These receptors came from a male donor with ankylosing spondylitis.

The CDR3 DNA is TGCAGTGCTCTCGGGGAGGTAGGGACTGAAGCTTTCTTT. Protein product: CSALGEVGTEAFF. The chain combines TRBV20-1 with TRBJ1-1; D gene uncertain. CDR1 is DFQATT and CDR2 is SNEGSKA in the germline V gene (reference sequence). The CDR3 sequence is 13 residues long. The V and J ends lost 5 bases and 5 bases respectively, with 15 bases between them.

A few counts support this clonotype. The gene calls are TRBV18 and TRBJ2-7; 10 bases are a match to TRBD1. This CDR3 comprises 13 residues. V dropped 8 bases and J dropped 7; count of bases not matched to a gene: 8. Germline lookup yields CDR1 KGHSH and CDR2 LQKENI. This CDR3 is CASQGTGVFEQYF. CDR3 coding DNA: TGTGCCAGCCAGGGGACAGGGGTCTTTGAGCAGTACTTC.

Only a few counts were recorded for this clonotype. V gene TRBV18 combines with J gene TRBJ2-7; D perhaps matches TRBD1 (6 bases). Germline V gives CDR1 KGHSH, CDR2 LQKENI. The CDR3 spans 15 residues. Trimming left V 3 bases short and J 5 bases short, with 17 bases between. In DNA, the CDR3 is TGTGCCAGCTCACCTCAAGCCGGGACAAATAACGAGCAGTACTTC. This sequence encodes CASSPQAGTNNEQYF.

The V gene is TRBV28, the J gene TRBJ1-2; D is unresolved. Germline CDR1 and CDR2: MDHEN and SYDVKM. This CDR3 spans 12 amino acids. The V gene lost 5 bases and the J gene lost 7 bases, with 11 bases spanning the gap. The CDR3 bases are TGTGCCAGCAGTCCCGACCTGGGTGGCTACACCTTC. This gives the protein CASSPDLGGYTF.

This clonotype turned up a few times. The V gene is TRBV6-2 or TRBV6-3, the J gene TRBJ2-3, with D possibly being TRBD2 (5 bases). The V end lost 6 bases, the J end lost 1 base, and 8 bases lay between the germline ends. Germline V gene data show CDR1 as MNHEY and CDR2 as SVGEGT. This CDR3 is built from 13 residues. DNA for the CDR3: TGTGCCAGCAGACCAGCGGGCACAGATACGCAGTATTTT. Amino acid sequence: CASRPAGTDTQYF.

This clonotype was observed many times. The V and J genes are TRBV4-3 and TRBJ2-3, with unresolved D. CDR1 is LGHNA, CDR2 YSLEER, per germline. V lost 0 bases and J lost 4, with 11 bases in between. The CDR3 runs 15 residues. The CDR3 DNA follows: TGCGCCAGCAGCCAAGAAAAGTCCAGTTCAGATACGCAGTATTTT. Amino acids: CASSQEKSSSDTQYF.

This sequence joins TRBV5-5 and TRBJ1-6; 7 bases fit TRBD1. The CDR3 extends over 15 amino acids. The germline V gene has CDR1 SGHKS and CDR2 YYEKEE (reference sequence). With 0 bases clipped from V and 14 bases from J, the junction kept 11 bases outside the gene matches. CDR3 bases: TGTGCCAGCAGCTTGGGGGGACAGAGAAATGGGGCCCTCCACTTT. Protein product: CASSLGGQRNGALHF.

The chain employs TRBV28 and TRBJ2-7; 7 nucleotides align to TRBD1. Germline V gene data show CDR1 as MDHEN and CDR2 as SYDVKM. There are 15 residues in the CDR3. V dropped 7 bases and J dropped 1; count of bases not matched to a gene: 10. In nucleotides, the CDR3 is TGTGCCAGCAACATCCCAGGGGGATCTTCCTACGAGCAGTACTTC. Translation gives CASNIPGGSSYEQYF.

The rearrangement uses TRBV20-1 and TRBJ2-7; 8 bases line up with TRBD2. The germline CDR1 and CDR2 sequences are DFQATT and SNEGSKA (reference sequence). The CDR3 runs 16 residues. J was trimmed by 1 base and V by 3 bases; bases with no gene match: 11. The DNA for the CDR3 is TGCAGTGCTAGGGAGGCGGGGGGCGGTACTTCCTACGAGCAGTACTTC. Amino acid sequence: CSAREAGGGTSYEQYF.

The sample holds many counts of this clonotype. This chain uses TRBV20-1 with TRBJ1-1; D remains ambiguous. The V end lost 2 bases, the J end lost 1 base, and 8 bases lay between the germline ends. CDR3 length: 13 residues. Germline lookup yields CDR1 DFQATT and CDR2 SNEGSKA (reference sequence). The CDR3 nucleotides are TGCAGTGCTAGATCGGTCGAGAACACTGAAGCTTTCTTT. It is translated as CSARSVENTEAFF.

This sequence joins TRBV20-1 and TRBJ2-7; 15 bases agree with TRBD2. The germline CDR1 and CDR2 sequences are DFQATT and SNEGSKA (reference sequence). The CDR3 spans 19 residues. J lost 2 bases, V lost 0 bases, and 11 bases had no gene match. CDR3 loop: CSARDLGTSGRKGTYEQYF. CDR3 DNA: TGCAGTGCTAGAGACCTCGGGACTAGCGGGAGGAAGGGGACCTACGAGCAGTACTTC.

V usage is TRBV7-9 and J usage is TRBJ2-1; TRBD2 matches at 7 bases. After removal of 5 bases from V and 3 bases from J, the junction contained 4 bases not matched to a gene. The CDR3 length is 14 residues. Germline CDR1 and CDR2: SEHNR and FQNEAQ (reference sequence). The CDR3 DNA sequence: TGTGCCAGCAGCCGGGGACTACTCTACAATGAGCAGTTCTTC. This gives the protein CASSRGLLYNEQFF.

This chain links TRBV12-3 or TRBV12-4 with TRBJ1-2, with 7 bases fitting TRBD1. This CDR3 has 17 amino acids. V shed 2 bases, J shed 6 bases, and the junction held 15 bases outside the gene matches. In nucleotides, the CDR3 is TGTGCCAGCAGTTTAAGACCCCGAGACAGGGCATATAATGGCTACACCTTC. It codes for CASSLRPRDRAYNGYTF.

In this sample, this clonotype turned up a few times. This chain uses TRBV7-6 with TRBJ2-7; TRBD2 agrees at 7 bases. Germline trimming cut 1 base from V and 6 bases from J; bases unmatched to any gene: 12. The CDR3 loop spans 16 amino acids. Germline V gene data show CDR1 as SGHVS and CDR2 as FNYEAQ. The CDR3 DNA is TGTGCCAGCAGCTTAGTAATTGGGAGGGACCTTGGCGAGCAGTACTTC. As protein: CASSLVIGRDLGEQYF.

This clonotype occurred many times. This chain joins TRBV28 and TRBJ2-7; D remains unclear. CDR1 and CDR2 (germline): MDHEN, SYDVKM. V lost 6 bases, J lost 2 bases, and 11 bases lay in between. The length of the CDR3 is 13 residues. The chain's CDR3 is CASRLDGAYEQYF. CDR3 DNA sequence: TGTGCCAGCAGGCTGGACGGAGCCTACGAGCAGTACTTC.